This TCR beta chain was obtained from a study of blood T cell repertoires in COVID-19. Study details: Nucleic acid was either cDNA or gDNA, and it came from T cells, B-cell-depleted T cells, or PBMCs.

In the original analysis: The authors estimated nucleated cell counts from reference gene primer amplification. Here immunoSEQ multiplex PCR was the method, and the copy in TCRdb shows in-frame clones only, minus some. The V and J calls and clone size come from that table; D and trimming were worked out from the DNA. This table has 270,000 or so clones, about 89% appearing once. The V gene's germline CDR1 is MNHEY and CDR2 SMNVEV (reference sequence). The ends lost 5 bases at V and 5 bases at J; junction bases unmatched: 9. This CDR3 contains 15 residues. The study assigned cohorts using participant-reported clinical history.

Sequenced input: PBMCs or T cells enriched from blood (not recorded which). This chain connects TRBV27 to TRBJ2-7; the match to TRBD1 covers 10 bases. The source of this sequence is a woman aged 18-29 years who had recovered from COVID-19. CDR3 DNA sequence: TGTGCCAGCAGTGAGTGGGACAGGGGTTTCGACGAGCAGTACTTC. It is translated as CASSEWDRGFDEQYF.